The next 10 T cell receptor beta chains were all read from a single sample in a study of T-cell memory formation after mild COVID-19. One entry per CDR3 protein, called by TCRdb with MiXCR from the 5' RACE reads. The data contain about 110,000 distinct CDR3 sequences, about 18% of them singletons. The material sequenced was PBMCs or a T cell subset sorted from them (not recorded which). Every receptor here comes from a man younger than 35 who had mild COVID-19 (a few samples of this study predate the infection). Cell type and time point are not known.

In its sample, this clonotype was seen a few times. This chain connects TRBV3-1 to TRBJ2-1; D not resolved. This CDR3 region has 12 residues. Between the trimmed V and J ends, which lost 2 bases and 10 bases, there was a span of 9 bases. Per germline, CDR1 LGHDT and CDR2 YNNKEL (reference sequence). CDR3 nucleotide sequence: TGTGCCAGCAGCCAATCCGGCGTCGAGCAGTTCTTC. It translates to CASSQSGVEQFF.

The V and J genes are TRBV5-1 and TRBJ2-1, with 8 bases fitting TRBD1. This CDR3 has 15 residues. In germline, CDR1 is SGHRS, CDR2 YFSETQ. Unmatched junction bases numbered 3, after V lost 4 bases and J lost 0 bases. The CDR3 sequence is CASSQGQVSYNEQFF. CDR3 nucleotides: TGCGCCAGCAGCCAGGGACAGGTCTCCTACAATGAGCAGTTCTTC.

The J gene is TRBJ1-4, the V gene TRBV20-1; TRBD1 agrees at 8 bases. Per germline, CDR1 DFQATT and CDR2 SNEGSKA (reference sequence). V gave up 3 bases and J gave up 7 bases; unmatched junction bases: 10. The CDR3 has 15 residues. CDR3 nucleotide sequence: TGCAGTGCTAGGGGATCCGACAGGGGTTTTGAAAAACTGTTTTTT. Encoded protein: CSARGSDRGFEKLFF.

The chain has TRBV5-8 and TRBJ1-5; D not certain. V gave up 0 bases and J gave up 2 bases, with 9 bases separating them. There are 15 residues in the CDR3. Germline values: CDR1 SGHTS, CDR2 YDEGEE. The CDR3 loop is CASSLGPWGNQPQHF. The CDR3 nucleotides are TGTGCCAGCAGCTTGGGCCCCTGGGGCAATCAGCCCCAGCATTTT.

The rearrangement uses TRBV7-2 and TRBJ1-6; no reliable D call. CDR1 SGHTA and CDR2 FQGNSA come from the germline V gene. V was trimmed by 4 bases and J by 10 bases, leaving 11 bases between them. This CDR3 has 13 amino acids. The CDR3 DNA sequence: TGTGCCAGCAGCTCCCCCTGGCGGTCACCCCTCCACTTT. Translated, it gives CASSSPWRSPLHF. Combining the CDR3 with reference TRBV7-2 and TRBJ1-6 gives the whole variable domain GAGVSQSPSNKVTEKGKDVELRCDPISGHTALYWYRQSLGQGLEFLIYFQGNSAPDKSGLPSDRFSAERTGGSVSTLTIQRTQQEDSAVYLCASSSPWRSPLHFGNGTRLTVT.

This clonotype has more than one count but fewer than ten. The gene calls are TRBV19 and TRBJ2-2; D gene unclear. V dropped 0 bases and J dropped 5 bases, with 4 bases sitting between them. The CDR3 covers 13 residues. Germline V gene data show CDR1 as LNHDA and CDR2 as SQIVND (reference sequence). CDR3 DNA: TGTGCCAGTAGTATAGACTGGACCGGGGAGCTGTTTTTT. Translation gives CASSIDWTGELFF. Using reference TRBV19 and TRBJ2-2 for the parts outside the CDR3, the full variable domain is DGGITQSPKYLFRKEGQNVTLSCEQNLNHDAMYWYRQDPGQGLRLIYYSQIVNDFQKGDIAEGYSVSREKKESFPLTVTSAQKNPTAFYLCASSIDWTGELFFGEGSRLTVL.

The genes are TRBV7-2 and TRBJ2-5; no definite D call. Germline CDR1 is SGHTA and CDR2 is FQGNSA. V gave up 5 bases and J gave up 4 bases, with 20 bases separating them. The CDR3 consists of 16 residues. CDR3 sequence reads: CASSRNLGRIVETQYF. The CDR3 nucleotides read TGTGCCAGCAGCCGCAACCTAGGAAGAATCGTAGAGACCCAGTACTTC.

The chain couples TRBV12-3 or TRBV12-4 to TRBJ1-5; TRBD1 is a possible D gene (5 bases). The V gene lost 2 bases and the J gene lost 4 bases, with 9 bases spanning the gap. CDR3 length equals 14 residues. Written as DNA, the CDR3 is TGTGCCAGCAGTTTAAGCAGGGCGAATCAGCCCCAGCATTTT. This encodes CASSLSRANQPQHF.

This clonotype was counted many times. CDR3: CAISGSDKANEQFF. In nucleotides, the CDR3 is TGTGCCATCAGTGGGTCGGACAAAGCAAATGAGCAGTTCTTC. The J gene is TRBJ2-1, the V gene TRBV10-3, with D perhaps TRBD1 (5 bases). V was trimmed by 4 bases and J by 7 bases, leaving 14 bases between them. The CDR3 runs 14 residues. Germline CDR1 is ENHRY and CDR2 is SYGVKD.

The V gene is TRBV11-1, the J gene TRBJ2-2; D might be TRBD1 (5 bases). CDR1 is SGHAT and CDR2 is FQDESV in the germline V gene (reference sequence). V was cut by 5 bases and J by 4 bases, with 20 bases left in between. The CDR3 runs 17 residues. The CDR3 protein is CASSRPPGNGLTGELFF. CDR3 coding DNA: TGTGCCAGCAGCCGACCCCCAGGGAATGGTCTCACCGGGGAGCTGTTTTTT.